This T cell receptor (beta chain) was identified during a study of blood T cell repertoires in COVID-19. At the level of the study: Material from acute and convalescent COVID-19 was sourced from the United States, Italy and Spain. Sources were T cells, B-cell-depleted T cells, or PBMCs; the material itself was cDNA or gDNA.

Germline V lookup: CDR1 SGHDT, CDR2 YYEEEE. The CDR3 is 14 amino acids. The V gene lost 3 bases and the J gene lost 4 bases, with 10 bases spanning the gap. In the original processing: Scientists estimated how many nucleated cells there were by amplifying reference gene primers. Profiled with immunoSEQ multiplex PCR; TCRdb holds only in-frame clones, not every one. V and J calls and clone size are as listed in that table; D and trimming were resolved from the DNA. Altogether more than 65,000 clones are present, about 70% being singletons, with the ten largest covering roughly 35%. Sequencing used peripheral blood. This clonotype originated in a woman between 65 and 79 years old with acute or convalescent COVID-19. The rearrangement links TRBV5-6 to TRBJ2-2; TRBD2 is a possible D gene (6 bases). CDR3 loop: CASSSMGGTGELFF. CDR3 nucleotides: TGTGCCAGCAGCTCAATGGGGGGCACCGGGGAGCTGTTTTTT.